This T cell receptor beta chain was observed in a study of CD8 T cells in Susac syndrome. Germline CDR1 is MNHEY and CDR2 is SMNVEV (reference sequence). CDR3 length: 12 amino acids. Peripheral blood CD8+ and CD4+ T cells were profiled by TCR beta sequencing. The CD8+ and CD4+ T cells were isolated magnetically using a negative isolation approach, whereas the TEMRA cells were enriched by FACS. In the case of this clonotype: The junction does not match germline at one end; this may be a read error.

Random hexamers primed reverse transcription of about 0.5 to 1 ug RNA. Amplification of TCR beta CDR3 used immunoSEQ multiplex PCR across 54 Vbeta and 13 Jbeta. TCRdb passed the immunoSEQ multiplex PCR reads through MiXCR, listing each CDR3 protein once. In the table there are some 260,000 distinct CDR3 sequences, approximately 85% of which are singletons. The sample comprised CD8+ T cells from PBMCs. The origin of this receptor is a human donor with multiple sclerosis. The chain recombines TRBV27 with TRBJ2-7; the match to TRBD1 covers 7 bases. This CDR3 reads CASSPHKGQYVF. The CDR3 nucleotides are TGTGCCAGCAGTCCCCATAAGGGACAGTACGTCTTC.